This T cell receptor (beta chain) is drawn from a study of read filtering for tumor transcriptome and immune sequencing. The library was built from about 400 ng RNA with molecular barcoded adaptors for alpha/delta and beta/gamma chains. TCRdb independently ran MiXCR on the reads; one entry per CDR3 protein. Among about 37,000 distinct CDR3 sequences listed, approximately 12% were seen once. This clonotype came up many times. Germline CDR1 reads MDHEN; CDR2 reads SYDVKM. V lost 3 bases, J lost 5 bases, and 13 bases lay in between. The CDR3 covers 14 residues. The specimen sequenced was a population of CD138-negative cells sorted from bone marrow. This rearrangement joins TRBV28 to TRBJ2-5; perhaps TRBD2 as D (7 bases). This clonotype originated in a donor at least 40 years old with multiple myeloma. CDR3 sequence (DNA): TGTGCCAGCAGTTTGCCGGGGGGCGCGGAGACCCAGTACTTC. This encodes CASSLPGGAETQYF.